Reported below is one TCR beta chain. The data stem from a study of shared clonotypes between healthy human individuals. Using immunoSEQ multiplex PCR, the repertoire was profiled, and TCRdb retains in-frame clones only, with some absent. This table holds about 490,000 clones, 65% to 85% found once. In germline, CDR1 is MNHEY, CDR2 SVGAGI. The CDR3 has 14 amino acids. Trimming took 3 bases from V and 6 from J; bases not matched to a gene: 6. Sequenced input: PBMCs. The clonotype comes from a middle-aged woman in good health. Some clones in this sample may be carry-over from other donors' samples. The chain is built from TRBV6-5 and TRBJ2-7; TRBD2 matches at 9 bases. CDR3 loop: CASSYDSTSGEQYF. The CDR3 nucleotides are TGTGCCAGCAGTTATGACTCGACTAGCGGCGAGCAGTACTTC.